The 14 T cell receptor beta chains presented below share a single source sample, sequenced in a study of blood T cell repertoires in COVID-19. Assay used: immunoSEQ multiplex PCR; TCRdb lists only in-frame clones, some missing. The sample consists of 110,000 to 150,000 clones, around three quarters of them appearing once. The sample was peripheral blood. The receptors were sampled from a man in his sixties with acute or convalescent COVID-19.

A few counts support this clone. CDR3 DNA sequence: TGTGCCAGCAGTGAAGGACAGTTCAATCAGCCCCAGCATTTT. It is translated as CASSEGQFNQPQHF. The chain links TRBV6-1 to TRBJ1-5; perhaps TRBD1 as D (5 bases). The CDR3 totals 14 residues. Germline CDR1 reads MNHNS; CDR2 reads SASEGT. Trimming pared 1 base from V and 3 bases from J, leaving 7 bases between.

This chain joins TRBV7-9 and TRBJ1-2, with TRBD1 matching over 9 bases. The V segment lost 3 bases and the J segment 6 bases; nucleotides outside the gene matches: 5. CDR3 size: 14 residues. Germline V gene sequence: CDR1 SEHNR, CDR2 FQNEAQ (reference sequence). The CDR3 nucleotides are TGTGCCAGCAGCTTCCGACAGGGGGAGAATGGCTACACCTTC. It is translated as CASSFRQGENGYTF.

The V gene is TRBV6-1, the J gene TRBJ1-3; tentative D call: TRBD1 (6 bases). Germline CDR1 MNHNS, CDR2 SASEGT. The CDR3 covers 18 residues. V shed 2 bases and J shed 4 bases, with 21 bases lying between them. The CDR3 loop reads CASSEMTPGQGIGNTIYF. DNA for the CDR3: TGTGCCAGCAGTGAAATGACACCGGGGCAGGGGATAGGAAACACCATATATTTT.

This chain joins TRBV18 and TRBJ1-2; 7 nucleotides match TRBD1. The ends lost 3 bases at V and 8 bases at J; junction bases unmatched: 12. Per the germline V gene, CDR1 is KGHSH and CDR2 is LQKENI. The CDR3 contains 15 residues. For the CDR3, the DNA is TGTGCCAGCTCACCCTATTCTGACAGGGAATGGGGCTACACCTTC. This gives the protein CASSPYSDREWGYTF.

The rearrangement uses TRBV27 and TRBJ2-7, with D possibly TRBD2 on 6 matching bases. The germline V gene has CDR1 MNHEY and CDR2 SMNVEV (reference sequence). Between the trimmed V and J ends, which lost 5 bases and 5 bases, there was a span of 13 bases. CDR3 length equals 13 residues. DNA of the CDR3: TGTGCCAGCAGTATCGGGGGTGTCAACGAGCAGTACTTC. The encoded protein is CASSIGGVNEQYF.

The gene calls are TRBV15 and TRBJ2-7; possibly TRBD2 for D (6 bases). The CDR3 loop spans 14 amino acids. V lost 0 bases and J 6 bases, leaving 12 bases between the germline ends. The germline gives CDR1 LNHNV, CDR2 YYDKDF (reference sequence). CDR3 DNA sequence: TGTGCCACCAGCAGAGATGGCGGGGCGGGCGAGCAGTACTTC. It codes for CATSRDGGAGEQYF.

The rearrangement links TRBV24-1 to TRBJ1-2; D is unclear. Looked up from germline, CDR1 is KGHDR and CDR2 is SFDVKD. V was clipped by 4 bases and J by 1 base, with 6 bases between them. The CDR3 is 13 residues long. The CDR3 nucleotides read TGTGCCACCAGTGACGGAGTTAACTATGGCTACACCTTC. The encoded protein is CATSDGVNYGYTF.

V and J are TRBV6-2 or TRBV6-3 and TRBJ1-2, with 11 nucleotides matching TRBD1. The CDR3 runs to 18 residues. Germline CDR1 MNHEY, CDR2 SVGEGT. V was clipped by 5 bases and J by 4 bases; unmatched bases: 15. CDR3 sequence (DNA): TGTGCCAGCAGTACCGTCCCGGGACAGGGGGTCCGTGGCTATGGCTACACCTTC. This encodes CASSTVPGQGVRGYGYTF.

The V call is TRBV28, the J call TRBJ2-5; weak D call: TRBD1 (5 bases). The V and J ends lost 6 bases and 3 bases respectively, with 14 bases between them. Germline CDR1 and CDR2: MDHEN and SYDVKM. CDR3 size: 14 residues. CDR3 DNA: TGTGCCAGCAGCCAACAGGTAACGGAAGAGACCCAGTACTTC. Amino acids: CASSQQVTEETQYF. Drawing the rest from reference TRBV28 and TRBJ2-5, the complete variable domain is DVKVTQSSRYLVKRTGEKVFLECVQDMDHENMFWYRQDPGLGLRLIYFSYDVKMKEKGDIPEGYSVSREKKERFSLILESASTNQTSMYLCASSQQVTEETQYFGPGTRLLVL.

The chain is built from TRBV5-5 and TRBJ2-7; 12 bases map to TRBD1. The V gene end was trimmed by 4 bases and the J gene end by 7 bases; junction bases not matched to a gene: 6. This CDR3 spans 14 amino acids. Germline CDR1 and CDR2: SGHKS and YYEKEE (reference sequence). The CDR3 sequence: CASSRGQGAGEQYF. CDR3 coding DNA: TGTGCCAGCAGCAGGGGACAGGGGGCGGGGGAGCAGTACTTC.

The V and J genes are TRBV19 and TRBJ1-1; 7 nucleotides match TRBD1. The CDR3 consists of 16 residues. V lost 4 bases, J lost 8 bases, and 16 bases stayed unmatched. Germline CDR1 is LNHDA and CDR2 is SQIVND (reference sequence). The DNA of the CDR3 is TGTGCCAGTAGTAGGAGACAGGGTGAACCCTCCGGGGAAGCTTTCTTT. Translating it yields CASSRRQGEPSGEAFF.

This chain uses TRBV10-3 with TRBJ2-2; TRBD2 aligns across 9 bases. Germline V lookup: CDR1 ENHRY, CDR2 SYGVKD. Trimming removed 3 bases from V and 7 bases from J; junction bases left unmatched: 6. This CDR3 region has 15 residues. As DNA, the CDR3 is TGTGCCATCAGTGACAGCGGGAGGTCGGGCGGGGAGCTGTTTTTT. As protein: CAISDSGRSGGELFF.

Here the CDR3 DNA reads TGTGCCTGGAGTGTTGGGGCCTTTAGCAATCAGCCCCAGCATTTT. Residues: CAWSVGAFSNQPQHF. The chain has TRBV30 and TRBJ1-5; D perhaps matches TRBD1 (5 bases). CDR1 and CDR2 from the germline V gene are GTSNPN and SVGIG (reference sequence). Trimming pared 0 bases from V and 0 bases from J, leaving 9 bases between. The CDR3 runs 15 residues.

The chain joins TRBV27 to TRBJ1-1; 10 positions match TRBD1. The germline V gene has CDR1 MNHEY and CDR2 SMNVEV (reference sequence). With V trimmed by 5 bases and J by 5 bases, 5 bases remained unmatched. The CDR3 runs 14 residues. The CDR3 spells CASSPGQGSTEAFF. CDR3 DNA: TGTGCCAGCAGTCCGGGACAGGGGTCGACTGAAGCTTTCTTT.